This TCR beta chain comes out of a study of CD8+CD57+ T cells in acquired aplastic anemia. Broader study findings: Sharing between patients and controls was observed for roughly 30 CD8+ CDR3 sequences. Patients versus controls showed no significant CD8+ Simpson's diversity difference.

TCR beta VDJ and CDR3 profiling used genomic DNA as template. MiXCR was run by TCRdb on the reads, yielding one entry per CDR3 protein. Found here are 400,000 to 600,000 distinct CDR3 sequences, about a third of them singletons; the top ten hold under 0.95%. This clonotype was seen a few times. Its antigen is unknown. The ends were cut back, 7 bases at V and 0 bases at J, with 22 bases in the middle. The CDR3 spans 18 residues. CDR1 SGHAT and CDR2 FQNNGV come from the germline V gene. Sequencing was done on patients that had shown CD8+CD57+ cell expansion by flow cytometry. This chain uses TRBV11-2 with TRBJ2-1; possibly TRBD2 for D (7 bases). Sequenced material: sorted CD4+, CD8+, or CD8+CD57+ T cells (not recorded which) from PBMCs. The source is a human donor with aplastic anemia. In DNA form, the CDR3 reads TGTGCCAGCACTAACGCTGGGGGGGGGCTGAGCTCCTACAATGAGCAGTTCTTC. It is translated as CASTNAGGGLSSYNEQFF.